The 27 T cell receptor beta chains listed next were all sequenced from one sample in a study of blood T cell repertoires in COVID-19. Using immunoSEQ multiplex PCR, the repertoire was profiled, and TCRdb retains in-frame clones only, with some absent. The sample has about 240,000 clones, 70% to 90% seen once. Source material: peripheral blood. Receptor source: an older woman with active or convalescent COVID-19.

This sequence joins TRBV11-2 and TRBJ1-2, with D perhaps matching TRBD1 (5 bases). Trimming removed 5 bases from V and 8 bases from J, with 18 bases in between. This CDR3 is 14 amino acids long. Looked up from germline, CDR1 is SGHAT and CDR2 is FQNNGV. The CDR3 loop reads CASSPGTRGGGYTF. DNA of the CDR3: TGTGCCAGCAGCCCCGGGACGCGGGGAGGGGGCTACACCTTC. Supplemented by reference TRBV11-2 and TRBJ1-2, the full variable domain reads EAGVAQSPRYKIIEKRQSVAFWCNPISGHATLYWYQQILGQGPKLLIQFQNNGVVDDSQLPKDRFSAERLKGVDSTLKIQPAKLEDSAVYLCASSPGTRGGGYTFGSGTRLTVV.

J is TRBJ2-2 and V is TRBV4-1; 8 bases match TRBD1. Germline CDR1 MGHRA, CDR2 YSYEKL. The CDR3 runs 15 residues. The trim removed 4 bases at V and 6 bases at J, leaving 7 bases unmatched. This chain's CDR3 is CASSRGQGFAGELFF. The CDR3 nucleotides are TGCGCCAGCAGCCGAGGACAGGGTTTCGCCGGGGAGCTGTTTTTT.

The chain joins TRBV5-8 to TRBJ2-1; 10 nucleotides align to TRBD1. This CDR3 is 15 amino acids long. V trimming: 3 bases; J trimming: 15 bases; junction bases outside the gene matches: 15. The germline V gene has CDR1 SGHTS and CDR2 YDEGEE. The CDR3 region has the DNA TGTGCCAGCAGCTATACCGGGACAGGGGTCACCGGCGGGTTCTTC. Protein sequence: CASSYTGTGVTGGFF.

The chain carries TRBV29-1 and TRBJ1-2; a weak D match, TRBD1 (5 bases). Trimming stripped 3 bases from V and 7 bases from J, with 9 bases between. Germline CDR1 and CDR2: SQVTM and ANQGSEA. There are 11 residues in the CDR3. The CDR3 sequence is CSVEVGVGYTF. DNA of the CDR3: TGCAGCGTTGAGGTAGGGGTTGGCTACACCTTC. The full variable domain, with the rest looked up from reference TRBV29-1 and TRBJ1-2, is SAVISQKPSRDICQRGTSLTIQCQVDSQVTMMFWYRQQPGQSLTLIATANQGSEATYESGFVIDKFPISRPNLTFSTLTVSNMSPEDSSIYLCSVEVGVGYTFGSGTRLTVV.

The chain uses TRBV29-1 and TRBJ2-2, with TRBD1 identical over 7 bases. CDR1 SQVTM and CDR2 ANQGSEA come from the germline V gene. The CDR3 spans 14 residues. The ends lost 4 bases at V and 0 bases at J; junction bases unmatched: 2. The CDR3 spells CSVGDSTNTGELFF. The CDR3 DNA reads TGCAGCGTTGGGGACAGCACGAACACCGGGGAGCTGTTTTTT.

This sequence joins TRBV10-3 and TRBJ2-1; 7 bases agree with TRBD2. The germline CDR1 and CDR2 sequences are ENHRY and SYGVKD. Unmatched junction bases numbered 13, after V lost 0 bases and J lost 5 bases. The CDR3 has 18 residues. The CDR3 sequence is CAISESGAGSLGNNEQFF. As DNA, the CDR3 is TGTGCCATCAGTGAGTCCGGAGCGGGGAGTTTGGGGAACAATGAGCAGTTCTTC.

The V and J genes are TRBV7-2 and TRBJ1-2; weak D call: TRBD1 (6 bases). The CDR3 is 14 amino acids. Trimming stripped 1 base from V and 4 bases from J, with 10 bases between. From germline, CDR1 is SGHTA and CDR2 FQGNSA. The CDR3 is CASSLDRTVYGYTF. Here the CDR3 DNA reads TGTGCCAGCAGCTTAGACCGGACAGTCTATGGCTACACCTTC. The complete variable domain, with remaining parts taken from reference TRBV7-2 and TRBJ1-2, reads GAGVSQSPSNKVTEKGKDVELRCDPISGHTALYWYRQSLGQGLEFLIYFQGNSAPDKSGLPSDRFSAERTGGSVSTLTIQRTQQEDSAVYLCASSLDRTVYGYTFGSGTRLTVV.

This clone appeared a single time. This chain joins TRBV10-2 and TRBJ1-2, with 8 bases matching TRBD1. Per the germline V gene, CDR1 is WSHSY and CDR2 is SAAADI. CDR3 size: 13 residues. V gave up 7 bases and J gave up 4 bases; unmatched junction bases: 5. CDR3 region: CASKGQAVYGYTF. The DNA of the CDR3 is TGCGCCAGCAAGGGACAGGCAGTCTATGGCTACACCTTC.

V usage is TRBV5-4 and J usage is TRBJ1-1; tentative D call: TRBD1 (5 bases). Germline V gene data show CDR1 as SGHNT and CDR2 as YYREEE (reference sequence). Trimming shortened V by 4 bases and J by 4 bases, and 14 bases separated the two germline ends. CDR3 length equals 14 residues. The CDR3 spells CASSTGNGGTEAFF. CDR3 nucleotides: TGTGCCAGCAGCACTGGCAACGGGGGCACTGAAGCTTTCTTT.

The gene calls are TRBV6-6 and TRBJ1-3; 7 positions match TRBD1. Germline assignment: CDR1 MNHNY and CDR2 SVGAGI (reference sequence). This CDR3 is built from 15 residues. With 7 bases clipped from V and 0 bases from J, the junction kept 6 bases outside the gene matches. The CDR3, as DNA: TGTGCCAGCAACTACAGGGGTCTCTCTGGAAACACCATATATTTT. Its protein product is CASNYRGLSGNTIYF.

V and J are TRBV5-5 and TRBJ1-1; weak D call: TRBD1 (6 bases). Trimming shortened V by 8 bases and J by 0 bases, and 11 bases separated the two germline ends. In germline, CDR1 is SGHKS, CDR2 YYEKEE (reference sequence). CDR3 length: 13 residues. The CDR3 nucleotides are TGTGCCAGTCGGACAGACTTGAACACTGAAGCTTTCTTT. Translated: CASRTDLNTEAFF.

This clone came up once. V usage is TRBV27 and J usage is TRBJ1-2; 11 positions match TRBD1. The CDR3 extends over 12 amino acids. V was clipped by 9 bases and J by 6 bases; unmatched bases: 3. Germline V CDR1 and CDR2: MNHEY, SMNVEV (reference sequence). The CDR3 coding sequence is TGTGCCAGTAGGGACAGGGGGGATGGCTACACCTTC. Its protein product is CASRDRGDGYTF.

This chain uses TRBV6-5 with TRBJ2-1; 11 bases agree with TRBD2. From germline, CDR1 is MNHEY and CDR2 SVGAGI. CDR3 length equals 13 residues. CDR3 DNA: TGTGGGACTAGCGGGTCCCTAGGTCATGAGCAGTTCTTC. As protein: CGTSGSLGHEQFF.

The V gene is TRBV7-2, the J gene TRBJ2-1; the D gene is possibly TRBD2 (5 bases). CDR1 and CDR2 (germline): SGHTA, FQGNSA. V lost 1 base to trimming and J lost 5 bases, with 15 bases between them. CDR3 length: 16 amino acids. CDR3 in amino acids: CASSLVGDLRNNEQFF. The CDR3 coding sequence is TGTGCCAGCAGCTTAGTCGGGGATTTACGCAACAATGAGCAGTTCTTC.

The chain uses TRBV2 and TRBJ1-2; 7 bases agree with TRBD1. The length of the CDR3 is 13 residues. The V and J ends lost 6 bases and 3 bases, in that order; junction bases with no gene match: 4. Per germline, CDR1 SNHLY and CDR2 FYNNEI. The CDR3 spells CASRDRAHYGYTF. CDR3 bases: TGTGCCAGCAGAGACAGGGCCCACTATGGCTACACCTTC.

The table lists this clone with a few counts. The chain links TRBV6-6 to TRBJ1-4; D is undetermined. The V gene's germline CDR1 is MNHNY and CDR2 SVGAGI (reference sequence). The CDR3 extends over 14 amino acids. With 4 bases removed from V and 4 bases from J, the gap between germline ends came to 10 bases. CDR3 residues: CASSSPRINEKLFF. CDR3 bases: TGTGCCAGCAGTTCCCCGCGGATTAATGAAAAACTGTTTTTT.

This chain connects TRBV6-5 to TRBJ1-1; TRBD1 aligns across 8 bases. The J segment lost 10 bases and the V segment lost 2 bases, leaving 6 bases of the junction unmatched. Germline V lookup: CDR1 MNHEY, CDR2 SVGAGI. There are 13 residues in the CDR3. The CDR3 nucleotides read TGTGCCAGCAGTTACGGGGGCAGGGGGCCAGCTTTCTTT. Amino acids: CASSYGGRGPAFF.

This clone was found once. This rearrangement joins TRBV5-4 to TRBJ2-7, with D perhaps TRBD1 (5 bases). The CDR3 covers 14 residues. Trimming cost V 4 bases and J 0 bases, with 11 bases left between them. CDR1 SGHNT and CDR2 YYREEE come from the germline V gene (reference sequence). CDR3 coding DNA: TGTGCCAGCAGCGGACAACCGAGCTCCTACGAGCAGTACGTC. Translation gives CASSGQPSSYEQYV.

This chain links TRBV5-1 with TRBJ2-2, with D perhaps matching TRBD2 (6 bases). Germline-derived CDR1 and CDR2 are SGHRS and YFSETQ. V was cut by 1 base and J by 6 bases, with 19 bases left in between. The length of the CDR3 is 17 residues. This CDR3 reads CASSLKGGDPFPGELFF. CDR3 DNA sequence: TGCGCCAGCAGCTTGAAGGGCGGGGACCCGTTCCCCGGGGAGCTGTTTTTT.

This chain links TRBV28 with TRBJ2-3, with TRBD1 as a possible D gene (6 bases). Germline CDR1 and CDR2: MDHEN and SYDVKM. CDR3 length: 11 residues. Trimming shortened V by 10 bases and J by 9 bases, and 14 bases separated the two germline ends. CDR3 bases: TGTGCCACTGGGGACAAAAGAACGCAGTATTTT. Amino acid sequence: CATGDKRTQYF.

The chain has TRBV7-9 and TRBJ1-1; tentatively, D is TRBD1 (5 bases). The CDR3 has 14 amino acids. Germline values: CDR1 SEHNR, CDR2 FQNEAQ (reference sequence). Deletions cut 3 bases from V and 0 bases from J, with 8 bases between. CDR3 amino acids: CASSFKGMNTEAFF. The CDR3 coding sequence is TGTGCCAGCAGCTTTAAGGGGATGAACACTGAAGCTTTCTTT.

The chain has TRBV7-8 and TRBJ2-7, with 8 bases that match TRBD1. The germline V gene has CDR1 SGHVS and CDR2 FQNEAQ. Trimming took 5 bases from V and 3 from J; bases not matched to a gene: 3. The CDR3 is made up of 13 amino acids. CDR3 nucleotide sequence: TGTGCCAGCAGCAGGACAGGGAACTACGAGCAGTACTTC. It yields the protein CASSRTGNYEQYF.

This clone appeared once. This chain joins TRBV3-1 (or the pseudogene TRBV3-2) and TRBJ2-7; D gene ambiguous. Germline V gene lookup returns CDR1 LGHDT and CDR2 YNNKEL (reference sequence). This CDR3 contains 15 residues. V lost 3 bases and J 0 bases, leaving 12 bases between the germline ends. In nucleotides, the CDR3 is TGTGCCAGCAGCCAGGGCACCGTGAGCTCCTACGAGCAGTACTTC. Protein product: CASSQGTVSSYEQYF.

This clone was detected once. The chain uses TRBV6-4 and TRBJ1-1, with D tentatively TRBD1 (5 bases). Germline V gene data show CDR1 as MRHNA and CDR2 as SNTAGT. The V end was cut by 2 bases, the J end by 11 bases, with 9 bases between. This CDR3 has 11 residues. The CDR3 region has the DNA TGTGCCAGCAGTGACGGGGGGAAGGCTTTCTTT. Protein: CASSDGGKAFF.

This clone was counted once. The V gene is TRBV19, the J gene TRBJ1-2; 10 bases line up with TRBD1. This CDR3 is built from 13 residues. The V gene's germline CDR1 is LNHDA and CDR2 SQIVND (reference sequence). With 6 bases clipped from V and 7 bases from J, the junction kept 5 bases outside the gene matches. The CDR3 region has the DNA TGTGCCAGTAGGGGACAGGGGAGGTCTGGCTACACCTTC. Translated: CASRGQGRSGYTF.

The chain carries TRBV4-2 and TRBJ2-1; D perhaps matches TRBD2 (5 bases). CDR3 size: 14 residues. CDR1 and CDR2 from the germline V gene are LGHNA and YNFKEQ. Trimming shortened V by 0 bases and J by 10 bases, and 13 bases separated the two germline ends. CDR3 amino acids: CASSQEPLANEQFF. In DNA form, the CDR3 reads TGTGCCAGCAGCCAAGAACCCCTAGCAAACGAGCAGTTCTTC.

This clone was counted once. The chain joins TRBV10-3 to TRBJ1-4, with D possibly TRBD1 on 6 matching bases. This CDR3 contains 16 residues. V was clipped by 6 bases and J by 6 bases, with 20 bases between them. Germline loops: CDR1 ENHRY, CDR2 SYGVKD. The DNA for the CDR3 is TGTGCCATCAGCGCGGATAATCAGGGGCAAGATGAAAAACTGTTTTTT. It encodes CAISADNQGQDEKLFF.